The T cell receptor beta chain described here comes from a study of cytomegalovirus exposure and HLA in healthy donors. Study findings and constraints: When a later analysis compared HLA-associated TCR beta chains with equally common others, the HLA-associated chains turned out to be more clonally expanded and to have lower generation probabilities. Across donors, sequencing depth was assumed by presence/absence analyses to be roughly uniform.

Points on this clone: As yet, its antigen is unknown.

Vbeta (60) and Jbeta (13) primers were used in the PCR. Using immunoSEQ multiplex PCR, the repertoire was profiled, and TCRdb retains in-frame clones only, with some absent. The sample consists of more than 110,000 clones, about 80% of them appearing once. Sequenced material: PBMCs. This receptor was obtained from a man aged 25-45 years in good health and CMV-seronegative.

CDR3 in amino acids: CATSRVFLHTIYF. The CDR3 bases are TGTGCCACCAGCAGAGTGTTCCTCCACACCATATATTTT. The chain combines TRBV15 with TRBJ1-3; D gene uncertain. V shed 1 base and J shed 8 bases, with 9 bases lying between them. The CDR3 is 13 amino acids. Germline assignment: CDR1 LNHNV and CDR2 YYDKDF (reference sequence). The full variable domain, in which reference TRBV15 and TRBJ1-3 provide the parts outside the CDR3, is DAMVIQNPRYQVTQFGKPVTLSCSQTLNHNVMYWYQQKSSQAPKLLFHYYDKDFNNEADTPDNFQSRRPNTSFCFLDIRSPGLGDTAMYLCATSRVFLHTIYFGEGSWLTVV.